Listed here are 25 T cell receptor beta chains from one sample, sequenced in a study of blood T cells in healthy people across ages. The second PCR ran roughly 7 to 12 cycles with a sample-barcoded 5' primer and J-beta primers. TCRdb reprocessed the 5' RACE reads with MiXCR, giving one entry per CDR3 protein. The table has hundreds of thousands of distinct CDR3 sequences, about 46% seen once. The source material was blood. These receptors all stem from an elderly man in good health.

With regard to this clonotype: One junction end does not reproduce the germline sequence, and a read error may be involved. The genes are TRBV9 and TRBJ2-3, with D perhaps TRBD2 (5 bases). Germline lookup yields CDR1 SGDLS and CDR2 YYNGEE. The CDR3 extends over 15 amino acids. Here the CDR3 DNA reads TGTGCCAGCAGCGTAGTAAGAGGGATTGCAGATACGCGGTATTTT. This codes for CASSVVRGIADTRYF. The variable domain in full, with the rest retrieved from reference TRBV9 and TRBJ2-3, is DSGVTQTPKHLITATGQRVTLRCSPRSGDLSVYWYQQSLDQGLQFLIQYYNGEERAKGNILERFSAQQFPDLHSELNLSSLELGDSALYFCASSVVRGIADTRYFGPGTRLTVL.

This clonotype was found once. The V gene is TRBV4-3, the J gene TRBJ1-2; tentative D call: TRBD1 (5 bases). From germline, CDR1 is LGHNA and CDR2 YSLEER. This CDR3 is built from 14 residues. With 0 bases removed from V and 7 bases from J, the gap between germline ends came to 12 bases. In DNA form, the CDR3 reads TGCGCCAGCAGCCAAGAGCGGGGCAGGTCTGGCTACACCTTC. Translation gives CASSQERGRSGYTF.

The V and J genes are TRBV5-4 and TRBJ2-1, with 8 bases fitting TRBD2. The CDR3 totals 16 residues. From germline, CDR1 is SGHNT and CDR2 YYREEE (reference sequence). V lost 1 base, J lost 8 bases, and 11 bases stayed unmatched. The DNA for the CDR3 is TGTGCCAGCAGCTTGCGGGCGGGAGGAGGTGTGGATGAGCAGTTCTTC. Amino acid sequence: CASSLRAGGGVDEQFF.

This clonotype was detected many times. The chain links TRBV7-3 to TRBJ2-7, with D perhaps assigned TRBD1 or TRBD2 (6 bases each). The CDR3 is 11 amino acids. Germline loops: CDR1 SGHTA, CDR2 FQGTGA. Trimming took off 5 bases at V and 6 bases at J, with 8 bases between the two ends. The CDR3 protein is CASSGGREQYF. The CDR3 DNA follows: TGTGCCAGCAGCGGGGGGCGCGAGCAGTACTTC.

The chain joins TRBV12-3 or TRBV12-4 to TRBJ2-7, with 7 positions matching TRBD1. This CDR3 is built from 12 residues. With V trimmed by 6 bases and J by 5 bases, 4 bases remained unmatched. The CDR3 reads CASRLTGDEQYF. The CDR3 DNA follows: TGTGCCAGCAGACTAACAGGGGACGAGCAGTACTTC.

V gene TRBV6-2 or TRBV6-3 combines with J gene TRBJ1-5; 8 bases agree with TRBD1. V lost 4 bases, J lost 4 bases, and 6 bases stayed unmatched. The length of the CDR3 is 15 residues. CDR1 is MNHEY and CDR2 is SVGEGT in the germline V gene. CDR3 loop: CASSSRTGRNQPQHF. The CDR3 DNA follows: TGTGCCAGCAGTTCCCGGACAGGGAGGAATCAGCCCCAGCATTTT.

This clonotype appeared a few times. This sequence joins TRBV5-1 and TRBJ1-6; D gene uncertain. With 0 bases removed from V and 0 bases from J, the gap between germline ends came to 10 bases. This CDR3 region has 17 residues. Per the germline V gene, CDR1 is SGHRS and CDR2 is YFSETQ. This CDR3 is CASSLDSTSSYNSPLHF. The CDR3 DNA is TGCGCCAGCAGCTTGGACTCTACGAGCTCCTATAATTCACCCCTCCACTTT.

Of note for this clonotype: It may be a read error: a sequence one base away is much more abundant. V and J are TRBV20-1 and TRBJ2-1; D is perhaps TRBD2 (5 bases). From germline, CDR1 is DFQATT and CDR2 SNEGSKA (reference sequence). The CDR3 contains 16 residues. V was pared by 1 base and J by 8 bases, with 21 bases between. Here the CDR3 DNA reads TGCAGTGCTAGAGGAAGGAGCGACCGGAGGTATGATGAGCAGTTCTTC. This encodes CSARGRSDRRYDEQFF.

The table lists this clonotype with a few counts. The chain combines TRBV2 with TRBJ2-7; TRBD2 might be the D (5 bases). Trimming pared 7 bases from V and 5 bases from J, leaving 18 bases between. Germline V gene lookup returns CDR1 SNHLY and CDR2 FYNNEI. The CDR3 consists of 14 residues. CDR3 loop: CASTRLAGIDEQYF. The CDR3 bases are TGTGCCAGCACCCGCTTGGCCGGGATCGACGAGCAGTACTTC.

This chain joins TRBV19 and TRBJ2-1, with 7 bases lining up with TRBD1. This CDR3 has 12 residues. J was trimmed by 9 bases and V by 10 bases; bases with no gene match: 9. Germline CDR1 reads LNHDA; CDR2 reads SQIVND (reference sequence). The CDR3 nucleotides are TGTGCCATGAGAGACAGGGACGGTGAGCAGTTCTTC. This translates into CAMRDRDGEQFF.

The chain couples TRBV5-1 to TRBJ1-2; maybe TRBD1 (5 bases). The CDR3 totals 14 residues. Germline CDR1 is SGHRS and CDR2 is YFSETQ. Trimming removed 0 bases at V and 7 bases at J, with 13 bases between. The CDR3 loop reads CASSLGGRESGYTF. The CDR3 bases are TGCGCCAGCAGCTTGGGAGGCAGGGAGTCTGGCTACACCTTC.

The V call is TRBV9, the J call TRBJ2-1; 11 positions match TRBD2. Germline V CDR1 and CDR2: SGDLS, YYNGEE. The CDR3 contains 16 residues. V shed 1 base and J 3 bases; nucleotides not matched to a gene: 3. The CDR3 region has the DNA TGTGCCAGCAGCGTAATAGCGGGAGGGGACTACAATGAGCAGTTCTTC. Translation gives CASSVIAGGDYNEQFF.

CDR3 loop: CASSNYMEFADTQYF. The CDR3 DNA sequence: TGTGCCAGCAGCAACTATATGGAGTTCGCAGATACGCAGTATTTT. The chain employs TRBV7-2 and TRBJ2-3; D gene unclear. The CDR3 has 15 residues. Trimming left V 5 bases short and J 4 bases short, with 16 bases between. Germline V gene sequence: CDR1 SGHTA, CDR2 FQGNSA.

The gene calls are TRBV20-1 and TRBJ2-1; 13 positions agree with TRBD2. The CDR3 length is 16 residues. The germline gives CDR1 DFQATT, CDR2 SNEGSKA (reference sequence). V was pared by 2 bases and J by 10 bases, with 11 bases of the junction left unmatched. CDR3 DNA: TGCAGTGCTAGATCTTGGACTAGCGGGAGCTCCTACGAGCAGTTCTTC. This codes for CSARSWTSGSSYEQFF.

For this clonotype: A much larger clone sits a single nucleotide away, making a read error possible. The rearrangement links TRBV5-1 to TRBJ2-1; 13 bases agree with TRBD2. Germline V lookup: CDR1 SGHRS, CDR2 YFSETQ. This CDR3 region has 17 residues. The DNA of the CDR3 is TGCGCCAGCGGCTTGGGACTAGCGGGGCCCTTCGGCAATGAGCAGTTCTTC. Its protein product is CASGLGLAGPFGNEQFF.

J is TRBJ2-6 and V is TRBV27; 10 bases line up with TRBD1. CDR1 MNHEY and CDR2 SMNVEV come from the germline V gene (reference sequence). V lost 8 bases and J lost 3; bases outside the gene matches: 19. This CDR3 region has 20 residues. The CDR3 nucleotides are TGTGCCAGCCGCTCGAGACTCCGGGACAGGGGACTCCGTGGGGCCAACGTCCTGACTTTC. It encodes CASRSRLRDRGLRGANVLTF.

The rearrangement joins TRBV7-2 to TRBJ2-7, with D hard to call. This CDR3 is built from 15 residues. Germline loops: CDR1 SGHTA, CDR2 FQGNSA. Trimming took off 7 bases at V and 3 bases at J, with 19 bases between the two ends. The CDR3 sequence is CASTTKAQLNYEQYF. Written as DNA, the CDR3 is TGTGCCAGCACCACCAAAGCCCAGCTTAACTACGAGCAGTACTTC.

This clonotype was seen a handful of times. The genes are TRBV4-3 and TRBJ2-3, with TRBD1 identical over 8 bases. Germline-derived CDR1 and CDR2 are LGHNA and YSLEER. V lost 0 bases and J lost 5; bases outside the gene matches: 10. This CDR3 has 17 amino acids. This chain's CDR3 is CASSQDGAGGFGDTQYF. Written as DNA, the CDR3 is TGCGCCAGCAGCCAAGATGGCGCAGGGGGCTTTGGAGATACGCAGTATTTT.

The chain links TRBV5-5 to TRBJ2-7; D is possibly TRBD2 (5 bases). Germline CDR1 SGHKS, CDR2 YYEKEE (reference sequence). The CDR3 is made up of 14 amino acids. V shed 2 bases and J shed 2 bases, with 11 bases lying between them. The CDR3 DNA is TGTGCCAGCAGCTTCCGAGACTATGCCTACGAGCAGTACTTC. Translated, it gives CASSFRDYAYEQYF. Supplemented by reference TRBV5-5 and TRBJ2-7, the full variable domain reads DAGVTQSPTHLIKTRGQQVTLRCSPISGHKSVSWYQQVLGQGPQFIFQYYEKEERGRGNFPDRFSARQFPNYSSELNVNALLLGDSALYLCASSFRDYAYEQYFGPGTRLTVT.

The table lists this clonotype with a few counts. The V call is TRBV6-6, the J call TRBJ1-5, with D unresolved. Germline V CDR1 and CDR2: MNHNY, SVGAGI (reference sequence). Trimming removed 5 bases at V and 1 base at J, with 15 bases between. The CDR3 is 16 residues long. CDR3 sequence reads: CASSPLRGSSNQPQHF. The CDR3 nucleotides read TGTGCCAGCAGTCCTCTAAGAGGGTCGAGCAATCAGCCCCAGCATTTT.

In its sample, this clonotype was seen many times. V gene TRBV5-1 combines with J gene TRBJ2-5; D possibly corresponds to TRBD2 (5 bases). Per germline, CDR1 SGHRS and CDR2 YFSETQ. The length of the CDR3 is 13 residues. Trimming removed 5 bases from V and 1 base from J, with 9 bases in between. For the CDR3, the DNA is TGCGCCAGCAGTACCGGGGTCCAAGAGACCCAGTACTTC. As protein: CASSTGVQETQYF.

This clonotype was seen a handful of times. The chain uses TRBV6-5 and TRBJ1-1, with D perhaps TRBD1 (5 bases). Germline loops: CDR1 MNHEY, CDR2 SVGAGI. V lost 6 bases to trimming and J lost 1 base, with 12 bases between them. This CDR3 comprises 14 residues. CDR3 nucleotide sequence: TGTGCCAGCAGGGGAAGCACAGGGAACACTGAAGCTTTCTTT. Translation gives CASRGSTGNTEAFF.

This chain joins TRBV20-1 and TRBJ2-1; 13 positions agree with TRBD2. Germline CDR1 and CDR2: DFQATT and SNEGSKA (reference sequence). V gave up 3 bases and J gave up 10 bases; unmatched junction bases: 12. This CDR3 is built from 16 residues. The CDR3 coding sequence is TGCAGTGCTAGCCAACTAGCGGGAGGGCCAATCGGAGAGCAGTTCTTC. It yields the protein CSASQLAGGPIGEQFF.

This clonotype has just one count. The chain links TRBV28 to TRBJ2-7; the D gene is possibly TRBD1 (6 bases). The CDR3 length is 15 residues. Germline-derived CDR1 and CDR2 are MDHEN and SYDVKM. The ends were cut back, 5 bases at V and 0 bases at J, with 14 bases in the middle. The CDR3 nucleotides are TGTGCCAGCAGTCCAACAGGGTCTGGCTCCTACGAGCAGTACTTC. Translated: CASSPTGSGSYEQYF.

The rearrangement links TRBV3-1 to TRBJ2-3; no firm D call. Trimming left V 1 base short and J 1 base short, with 9 bases between. Germline-derived CDR1 and CDR2 are LGHDT and YNNKEL (reference sequence). The CDR3 spans 15 residues. CDR3 sequence reads: CASSQGWAGTDTQYF. DNA of the CDR3: TGTGCCAGCAGCCAAGGGTGGGCGGGCACAGATACGCAGTATTTT.